The 4 T cell receptor beta chains below were found in one sample sequenced in a study of Graves' ophthalmopathy and Graves' hyperthyroidism (dated by TCRdb to the late 2010s). Sequenced on an Illumina HiSeq 2000. For repertoire sequencing, TCR beta CDR3 regions were amplified from RNA transcripts. The first round of RT-PCR was done with HTBI primers and the Qiagen OneStep RT-PCR kit, and was followed by a second round of multiplex PCR, then size selection and purification. The raw public reads went through TCRdb reprocessing: fastp at Q25, MiXCR clone calling, in-frame beta chains kept. Here each entry gathers all rows of one CDR3 protein and keeps the most common genes and DNA. Across this sample there are hundreds of thousands of distinct CDR3 sequences, with around 40% seen only once. 44% of the sample goes to the ten largest clones. Sequencing used peripheral blood. The receptors were sampled from an adult man with Graves' ophthalmopathy.

This clonotype is a singleton in its sample. The genes are TRBV11-2 and TRBJ1-4; D perhaps matches TRBD1 (6 bases). CDR3 length: 18 residues. CDR1 is SGHAT, CDR2 FQNNGV, per germline. V gave up 0 bases and J gave up 8 bases, with 22 bases separating them. DNA of the CDR3: TGTGCCAGCAGCTTAGATGCCAGGGGAGGTCAGGGAGGAGAAAAACTGTTTTTT. Translation: CASSLDARGGQGGEKLFF. The full variable domain, with the rest looked up from reference TRBV11-2 and TRBJ1-4, is EAGVAQSPRYKIIEKRQSVAFWCNPISGHATLYWYQQILGQGPKLLIQFQNNGVVDDSQLPKDRFSAERLKGVDSTLKIQPAKLEDSAVYLCASSLDARGGQGGEKLFFGSGTQLSVL.

A few counts support this clonotype. The chain recombines TRBV7-2 with TRBJ2-7; 9 bases align to TRBD2. Germline V CDR1 and CDR2: SGHTA, FQGNSA. The trim removed 1 base at V and 4 bases at J, leaving 5 bases unmatched. The CDR3 spans 15 residues. CDR3 bases: TGTGCCAGCAGCTTAGGTAGCGGGGGCGGGTACGAGCAGTACTTC. Its translation: CASSLGSGGGYEQYF.

In regard to this clonotype: One base away lies a much larger clone, so this may be a sequencing read error. The chain has TRBV19 and TRBJ1-5, with D uncertain. This CDR3 region has 12 residues. Germline CDR1 reads LNHDA; CDR2 reads SQIVND (reference sequence). The DNA of the CDR3 is TGTGCCCCCGGTGGGGTCAATCGGCCCCAGCATTTT. Protein sequence: CAPGGVNRPQHF. The entire variable domain, with the rest obtained from reference TRBV19 and TRBJ1-5, is as follows: DGGITQSPKYLFRKEGQNVTLSCEQNLNHDAMYWYRQDPGQGLRLIYYSQIVNDFQKGDIAEGYSVSREKKESFPLTVTSAQKNPTAFYLCAPGGVNRPQHFGDGTRLSIL.

The count of this clonotype is one. The V gene is TRBV7-2, the J gene TRBJ2-2; 13 positions match TRBD2. This CDR3 has 17 residues. The J segment lost 8 bases and the V segment lost 2 bases, leaving 8 bases of the junction unmatched. Germline CDR1 is SGHTA and CDR2 is FQGNSA. CDR3 residues: CASSLKRTSGSNGELFF. DNA for the CDR3: TGTGCCAGCAGCTTAAAAAGGACTAGCGGGAGTAATGGGGAGCTGTTTTTT. Combining the CDR3 with reference TRBV7-2 and TRBJ2-2 gives the whole variable domain GAGVSQSPSNKVTEKGKDVELRCDPISGHTALYWYRQSLGQGLEFLIYFQGNSAPDKSGLPSDRFSAERTGGSVSTLTIQRTQQEDSAVYLCASSLKRTSGSNGELFFGEGSRLTVL.